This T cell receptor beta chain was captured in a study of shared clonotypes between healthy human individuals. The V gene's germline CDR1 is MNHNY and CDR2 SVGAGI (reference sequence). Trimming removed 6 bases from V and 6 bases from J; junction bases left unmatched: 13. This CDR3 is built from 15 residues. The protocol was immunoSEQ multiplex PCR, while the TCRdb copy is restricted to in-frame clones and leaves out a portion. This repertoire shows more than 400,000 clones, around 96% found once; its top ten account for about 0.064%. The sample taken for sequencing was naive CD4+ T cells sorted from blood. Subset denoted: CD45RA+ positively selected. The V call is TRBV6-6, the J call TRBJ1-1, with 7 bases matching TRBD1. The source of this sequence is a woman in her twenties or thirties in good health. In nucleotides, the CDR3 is TGTGCCAGCAGCCGGGGGCCCGGGACAGAACCTGAAGCTTTCTTT. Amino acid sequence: CASSRGPGTEPEAFF.